This T cell receptor (beta chain) was documented in a study of blood T cell repertoires in COVID-19. Study as a whole: Acute-phase and convalescent COVID-19 samples originated in the United States, Italy and Spain.

This table comes from immunoSEQ multiplex PCR, and its TCRdb copy is limited to in-frame clones, with some not included. The data show 280,000 or so clones, roughly 89% seen once. CDR1 is LGHNT, CDR2 FRNRAP, per germline. There are 18 residues in the CDR3. V was clipped by 0 bases and J by 7 bases; unmatched bases: 12. The sequenced sample was PBMCs or T cells enriched from blood (not recorded which). The V gene is TRBV12-5, the J gene TRBJ1-4; 9 bases map to TRBD1. This clonotype was sampled from a woman in her forties or fifties who had been exposed to COVID-19. The CDR3 sequence: CASGLVKKRDRVGEKLFF. CDR3 bases: TGTGCTAGTGGTTTGGTGAAGAAGCGGGACAGGGTCGGTGAAAAACTGTTTTTT.